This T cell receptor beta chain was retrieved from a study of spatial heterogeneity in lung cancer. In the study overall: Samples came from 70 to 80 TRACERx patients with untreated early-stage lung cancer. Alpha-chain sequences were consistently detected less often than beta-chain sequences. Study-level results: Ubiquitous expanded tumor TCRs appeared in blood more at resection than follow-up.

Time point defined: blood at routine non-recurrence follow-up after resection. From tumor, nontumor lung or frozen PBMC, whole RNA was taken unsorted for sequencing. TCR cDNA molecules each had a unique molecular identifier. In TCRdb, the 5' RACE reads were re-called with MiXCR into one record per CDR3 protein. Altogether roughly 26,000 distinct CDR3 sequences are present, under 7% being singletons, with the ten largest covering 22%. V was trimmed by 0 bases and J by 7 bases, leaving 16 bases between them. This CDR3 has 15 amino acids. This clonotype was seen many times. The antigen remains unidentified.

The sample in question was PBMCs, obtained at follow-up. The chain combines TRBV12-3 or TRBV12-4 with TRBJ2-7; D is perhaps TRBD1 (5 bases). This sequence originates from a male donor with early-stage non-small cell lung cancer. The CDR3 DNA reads TGTGCCAGCAGTTTAGCGGGCCAGGGATTTGGTGAGCAGTACGTC. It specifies CASSLAGQGFGEQYV.